This is a list of T cell receptor beta chains from one sample in a study of blood T cell repertoires in COVID-19. Assay: immunoSEQ multiplex PCR; the TCRdb copy retains only in-frame clones and omits some. The table includes just under 95,000 clones, around 81% detected once. Sequenced: peripheral blood. The origin of the receptors is a man aged 50-59 years who had recovered from COVID-19. Each CDR3 is given with its conserved first and last residue. Each record gives: J gene, D gene, V gene, clone size, CDR3 DNA, CDR3 protein. The D gene is left open where the match is weak. Clone sizes are given selectively: once, few, many, or a class where the clone is expanded.

j_gene: TRBJ2-5; d_gene: TRBD2; v_gene: TRBV7-9; abundance: -; CDR3nt: TGTGCCAGCAGCTACCCCGTCGGGGGGTTCGAAGAGACCCAGTACTTC; CDR3aa: CASSYPVGGFEETQYF
j_gene: TRBJ2-5; d_gene: TRBD2; v_gene: TRBV7-2; abundance: -; CDR3nt: TGTGCCAGCAGCTTAAGCGGGAGGACGAAGACCCAGTACTTC; CDR3aa: CASSLSGRTKTQYF
j_gene: TRBJ1-2; d_gene: -; v_gene: TRBV28; abundance: -; CDR3nt: TGTGCCAGCAGTTTAACCGGACAGACCTCTAACTATGGCTACACCTTC; CDR3aa: CASSLTGQTSNYGYTF
j_gene: TRBJ2-3; d_gene: TRBD2; v_gene: TRBV9; abundance: -; CDR3nt: TGTGCCAGCAGCGTTCCGTCGGGGGGGGGTCCCACAGATACGCAGTATTTT; CDR3aa: CASSVPSGGGPTDTQYF
j_gene: TRBJ2-1; d_gene: TRBD2; v_gene: TRBV11-2; abundance: -; CDR3nt: TGTGCCAGCAGCATCGAAGCGGGAGGATTATACAATGAGCAGTTCTTC; CDR3aa: CASSIEAGGLYNEQFF
j_gene: TRBJ1-1; d_gene: -; v_gene: TRBV18; abundance: -; CDR3nt: TGTGCCAGCTCACAATCAGGGGACACTGAAGCTTTCTTT; CDR3aa: CASSQSGDTEAFF
j_gene: TRBJ2-2; d_gene: TRBD2; v_gene: TRBV11-2; abundance: -; CDR3nt: TGTGCCAGCAGCTTAGGCGGGAGTGGGGTCGGGGAGCTGTTTTTT; CDR3aa: CASSLGGSGVGELFF
j_gene: TRBJ1-1; d_gene: -; v_gene: TRBV19; abundance: -; CDR3nt: TGTGCCAGTAGTGGAGACAGATATAACACTGAAGCTTTCTTT; CDR3aa: CASSGDRYNTEAFF
j_gene: TRBJ1-2; d_gene: -; v_gene: TRBV18; abundance: -; CDR3nt: TGTGCCAGCTCACCAGACAGTTCTTATGGCTACACCTTC; CDR3aa: CASSPDSSYGYTF
j_gene: TRBJ2-2; d_gene: -; v_gene: TRBV4-1; abundance: -; CDR3nt: TGCGCCAGCAGCCAAGTGGACTTACTCCCCGGGGAGCTGTTTTTT; CDR3aa: CASSQVDLLPGELFF
j_gene: TRBJ2-1; d_gene: TRBD1; v_gene: TRBV7-3; abundance: -; CDR3nt: TGTGCCAGCAGCCAGTCTTTGACAGGGGACAATGAGCAGTTCTTC; CDR3aa: CASSQSLTGDNEQFF
j_gene: TRBJ2-2; d_gene: -; v_gene: TRBV4-1; abundance: -; CDR3nt: TGCGCCAGCAGCCAAGTTAGGGGCTCCGGGGAGCTGTTTTTT; CDR3aa: CASSQVRGSGELFF
j_gene: TRBJ1-2; d_gene: -; v_gene: TRBV28; abundance: -; CDR3nt: TGTGCCAGCAGTGCGACGGACAGATCTTTCTACACCTTC; CDR3aa: CASSATDRSFYTF
j_gene: TRBJ1-1; d_gene: TRBD1; v_gene: TRBV27; abundance: -; CDR3nt: TGTGCCAGCAGTTCATCACCCTGGGGGACAGGCTTAACTGGGGCTTTCTTT; CDR3aa: CASSSSPWGTGLTGAFF
j_gene: TRBJ1-1; d_gene: -; v_gene: TRBV27; abundance: -; CDR3nt: TGTGCCAGCAGGTGGGGGGAGAACACTGAAGCTTTCTTT; CDR3aa: CASRWGENTEAFF
j_gene: TRBJ2-3; d_gene: TRBD2; v_gene: TRBV5-6; abundance: -; CDR3nt: TGTGCCAGCAGCTTGGGGCCGACTAGCGGGAGAACAGATACGCAGTATTTT; CDR3aa: CASSLGPTSGRTDTQYF
j_gene: TRBJ1-4; d_gene: -; v_gene: TRBV25-1; abundance: -; CDR3nt: TGTGCCAGCAGTGAATCCCCGGGAGCGGGGCATAATGAAAAACTGTTTTTT; CDR3aa: CASSESPGAGHNEKLFF
j_gene: TRBJ2-7; d_gene: -; v_gene: TRBV5-4; abundance: -; CDR3nt: TGTGCCAGCAGCATCGCCGCGGGGGCGCTGACCTACGAGCAGTACTTC; CDR3aa: CASSIAAGALTYEQYF
j_gene: TRBJ2-7; d_gene: TRBD2; v_gene: TRBV2; abundance: once; CDR3nt: TGTGCCAGCAGTGACCGGGGGAGGGACGAGCAGTACTTC; CDR3aa: CASSDRGRDEQYF
j_gene: TRBJ1-2; d_gene: -; v_gene: TRBV21-1; abundance: -; CDR3nt: TGTGCCAGCAGCAAAGCCCAGACAGTTAGATATGGCTACACCTTC; CDR3aa: CASSKAQTVRYGYTF
j_gene: TRBJ2-7; d_gene: -; v_gene: TRBV11-2; abundance: -; CDR3nt: TGTGCCAGCAGCTTAATTACAGAGAGCTCCTACGAGCAGTACTTC; CDR3aa: CASSLITESSYEQYF
j_gene: TRBJ1-6; d_gene: -; v_gene: TRBV3-1/TRBV3-2; abundance: -; CDR3nt: TGTGCCAGCAGCCTAATGAACAGAGAGAATTCACCCCTCCACTTT; CDR3aa: CASSLMNRENSPLHF
j_gene: TRBJ2-5; d_gene: -; v_gene: TRBV20-1; abundance: -; CDR3nt: TGCAGTGCTAGTCCCGTCGCGGGGCCGCAAGAGACCCAGTACTTC; CDR3aa: CSASPVAGPQETQYF
j_gene: TRBJ1-1; d_gene: -; v_gene: TRBV13; abundance: -; CDR3nt: TGTGCCAGCAGCTTAGGGGCCACTGAAGCTTTCTTT; CDR3aa: CASSLGATEAFF
j_gene: TRBJ2-5; d_gene: TRBD2; v_gene: TRBV4-1; abundance: -; CDR3nt: TGCGCCAGCAGCCCCTCCACGAGCGGGGGTTTCCAAGAGACCCAGTACTTC; CDR3aa: CASSPSTSGGFQETQYF
j_gene: TRBJ1-1; d_gene: TRBD1; v_gene: TRBV2; abundance: -; CDR3nt: TGTGCCAGCAGTCTAGAGACAGGGGGAACTGAAGCTTTCTTT; CDR3aa: CASSLETGGTEAFF
j_gene: TRBJ2-5; d_gene: TRBD1; v_gene: TRBV27; abundance: -; CDR3nt: TGTGCCAGCAGATTAGGGGGCGAGAATTTAGGGACCCAGTACTTC; CDR3aa: CASRLGGENLGTQYF
j_gene: TRBJ2-3; d_gene: -; v_gene: TRBV12-3/TRBV12-4; abundance: many; CDR3nt: TGTGCCAGCAGTTTAGATCGCAGTGATACGCAGTATTTT; CDR3aa: CASSLDRSDTQYF
j_gene: TRBJ2-7; d_gene: -; v_gene: TRBV5-1; abundance: -; CDR3nt: TGCGCCAGCAACGCAGGGCGGTACGAGCAGTACTTC; CDR3aa: CASNAGRYEQYF
j_gene: TRBJ1-2; d_gene: TRBD1; v_gene: TRBV6-1; abundance: -; CDR3nt: TGTGCCAGCAGTGAGGGAACAGGGGATTTCTATGGCTACACCTTC; CDR3aa: CASSEGTGDFYGYTF
j_gene: TRBJ1-6; d_gene: -; v_gene: TRBV9; abundance: -; CDR3nt: TGTGCCAGCAGCGGTTACAGGGATTCACCCCTCCACTTT; CDR3aa: CASSGYRDSPLHF
j_gene: TRBJ2-1; d_gene: TRBD2; v_gene: TRBV14; abundance: -; CDR3nt: TGTGCCAGCAGCCGGGGACTAGCGGGGAACGGAGGTGAGCAGTTCTTC; CDR3aa: CASSRGLAGNGGEQFF
j_gene: TRBJ1-2; d_gene: TRBD1; v_gene: TRBV9; abundance: -; CDR3nt: TGTGCCAGCAGCCCCTGGACAGGGAAGTCGACGTTTTATAACTATGGCTACACCTTC; CDR3aa: CASSPWTGKSTFYNYGYTF
j_gene: TRBJ1-4; d_gene: TRBD1; v_gene: TRBV4-2; abundance: -; CDR3nt: TGTGCCAGCAGCCAAGACGGGGCGGGGACAGGGGGCTATAAACTGTTTTTT; CDR3aa: CASSQDGAGTGGYKLFF
j_gene: TRBJ1-2; d_gene: -; v_gene: TRBV5-1; abundance: -; CDR3nt: TGCGCCAGCAGTTCCACCGGGACAACAGGCTACACCTTC; CDR3aa: CASSSTGTTGYTF
j_gene: TRBJ1-2; d_gene: -; v_gene: TRBV10-2; abundance: -; CDR3nt: TGCGCCAGCAGCACCGGGGGCTATGGCTACACCTTC; CDR3aa: CASSTGGYGYTF
j_gene: TRBJ2-4; d_gene: -; v_gene: TRBV5-6; abundance: once; CDR3nt: TGTGCCAGCAGCGACTTGTCAGCCAAAAACATTCAGTACTTC; CDR3aa: CASSDLSAKNIQYF
j_gene: TRBJ2-1; d_gene: TRBD2; v_gene: TRBV20-1; abundance: -; CDR3nt: TGCAGTGCTAGTTTATTCGGGCTAGCGGGAGGGATTGAGCAGTTCTTC; CDR3aa: CSASLFGLAGGIEQFF
j_gene: TRBJ2-7; d_gene: -; v_gene: TRBV28; abundance: -; CDR3nt: TGTGCCAGCGTCCGGGACTACGAGCAGTACTTC; CDR3aa: CASVRDYEQYF
j_gene: TRBJ2-7; d_gene: TRBD2; v_gene: TRBV4-2; abundance: -; CDR3nt: TGTGCCAGCAGCCAAGATTCGACTAGCGGGGGTGCCTACGAGCAGTACTTC; CDR3aa: CASSQDSTSGGAYEQYF
j_gene: TRBJ2-2; d_gene: -; v_gene: TRBV18; abundance: -; CDR3nt: TGTGCCAGCTCACCACCGAGAACAGGGATGGCCGGGGAGCTGTTTTTT; CDR3aa: CASSPPRTGMAGELFF
j_gene: TRBJ2-1; d_gene: TRBD2; v_gene: TRBV9; abundance: -; CDR3nt: TGTGCCAGCAGCGTAGGGGGAGCGGGAGTAAATGAGCAGTTCTTC; CDR3aa: CASSVGGAGVNEQFF